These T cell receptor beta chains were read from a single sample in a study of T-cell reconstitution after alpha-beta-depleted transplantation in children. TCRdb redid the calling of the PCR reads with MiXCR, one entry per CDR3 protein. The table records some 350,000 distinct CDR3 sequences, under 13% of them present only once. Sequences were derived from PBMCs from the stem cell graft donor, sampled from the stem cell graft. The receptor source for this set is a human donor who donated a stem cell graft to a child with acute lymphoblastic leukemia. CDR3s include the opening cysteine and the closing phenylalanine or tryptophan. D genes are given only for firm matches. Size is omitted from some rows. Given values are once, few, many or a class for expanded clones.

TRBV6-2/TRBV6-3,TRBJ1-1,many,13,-,TGTGCCAGCAGTTCCCAGGGGAACACTGAAGCTTTCTTT,CASSSQGNTEAFF
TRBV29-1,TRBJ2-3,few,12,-,TGCAGCGTTGAAGGGCCCACAGATACGCAGTATTTT,CSVEGPTDTQYF
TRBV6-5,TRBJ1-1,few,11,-,TGTGCCAGCAGTTCGGCGTTTGAAGCTTTCTTT,CASSSAFEAFF
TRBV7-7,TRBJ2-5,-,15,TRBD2,TGTGCTAGCAGCTCGTCGGGCGGGAGGGAAGAGACCCAGTACTTC,CASSSSGGREETQYF
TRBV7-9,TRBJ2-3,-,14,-,TGTGCCAGCACATGGCGGGATTTCACAGATACGCAGTATTTT,CASTWRDFTDTQYF
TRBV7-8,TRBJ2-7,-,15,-,TGTGCCAGCAGTCAGAATCACGGGACACAATACGAGCAGTACTTC,CASSQNHGTQYEQYF
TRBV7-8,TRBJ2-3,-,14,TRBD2,TGTGCCAGCAGCCCTAGGGGACTAGTAGATACGCAGTATTTT,CASSPRGLVDTQYF
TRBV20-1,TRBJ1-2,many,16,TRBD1,TGCAGTGCTAGAGATGGCGACAGGGTGTCTAACTATGGCTACACCTTC,CSARDGDRVSNYGYTF
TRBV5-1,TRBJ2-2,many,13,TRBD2,TGCGCCAGCAGCCCTAGCGGGACCGGGGAGCTGTTTTTT,CASSPSGTGELFF
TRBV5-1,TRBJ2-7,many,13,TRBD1,TGCGCCAGCAGCTTGGGACAGGGCAACGAGCAGTACTTC,CASSLGQGNEQYF
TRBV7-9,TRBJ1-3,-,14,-,TGTGCCAGCAGCCGCACAGGGTCTGGAAACACCATATATTTT,CASSRTGSGNTIYF
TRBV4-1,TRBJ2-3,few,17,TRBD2,TGCGCCAGCAGCCAACTACCCCTAGCGGGAAGCACAGATACGCAGTATTTT,CASSQLPLAGSTDTQYF
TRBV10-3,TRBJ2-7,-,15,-,TGTGCCATCAGTGAGTCCGTGGGGGGCACCTACGAGCAGTACTTC,CAISESVGGTYEQYF
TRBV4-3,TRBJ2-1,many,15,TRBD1,TGCGCCAGCAGCCAAGAGGCAGGGGGCCGATATGAGCAGTTCTTC,CASSQEAGGRYEQFF
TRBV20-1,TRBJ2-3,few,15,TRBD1,TGCAGAACCAGTGGACAGGGACTTAGCACAGATACGCAGTATTTT,CRTSGQGLSTDTQYF
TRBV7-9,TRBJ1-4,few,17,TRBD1,TGTGCCACCGGACCCGGGACAGGGTATATAGAGGGTGAAAAACTGTTTTTT,CATGPGTGYIEGEKLFF
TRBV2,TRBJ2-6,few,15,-,TGTGCCAGCAGTGAACCTGGGGCTGGGGCCAACGTCCTGACTTTC,CASSEPGAGANVLTF
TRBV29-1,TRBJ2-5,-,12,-,TGCAGCGTTGACCGGGGACGGGAGACCCAGTACTTC,CSVDRGRETQYF
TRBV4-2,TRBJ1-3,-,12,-,TGTGCCAGCAGCCAAGCCCTGGACACCATATATTTT,CASSQALDTIYF
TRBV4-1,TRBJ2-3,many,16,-,TGCGCCAGCAGCCAAAGGGCCAGGGCTAGCACAGATACGCAGTATTTT,CASSQRARASTDTQYF
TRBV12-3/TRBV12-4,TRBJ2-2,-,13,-,TGTGCCAGCAGTTTTGGACTCCTCGGGGAGCTGTTTTTT,CASSFGLLGELFF
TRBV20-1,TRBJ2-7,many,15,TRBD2,TGCAGTGCTAGAAGTAGCGTCACCGGGGGGGACGAGCAGTACTTC,CSARSSVTGGDEQYF
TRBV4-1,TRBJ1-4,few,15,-,TGCGCCAGCAGCCAAGTCCTTACAGGGAGGGAAAAACTGTTTTTT,CASSQVLTGREKLFF
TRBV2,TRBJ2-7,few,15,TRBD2,TGTGCCAGCACTGACCCCGGACTAGCGGGTTTCATCGAGTACTTC,CASTDPGLAGFIEYF
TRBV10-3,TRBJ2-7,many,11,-,TGTGCCATCATGGCAGACTACGAGCAGTACTTC,CAIMADYEQYF
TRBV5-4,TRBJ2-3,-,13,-,TGTGCCAGCAGCTTGGAGGAGACAGATACGCAGTATTTT,CASSLEETDTQYF
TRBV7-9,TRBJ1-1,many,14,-,TGTGCCAGCAGCTTAGAAAGGGGATACACTGAAGCTTTCTTT,CASSLERGYTEAFF
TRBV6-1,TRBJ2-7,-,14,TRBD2,TGTGCCAGCACCTACGGGGGGGCCCCCTACGAGCAGTACTTC,CASTYGGAPYEQYF
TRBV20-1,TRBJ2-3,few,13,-,TGCAGTGCTAGCATAGCGTCAACAGATACGCAGTATTTT,CSASIASTDTQYF